Sequencing of this T cell receptor (beta chain) was carried out in a study of memory CD4+ T cells and cytomegalovirus serostatus. Single viable CD3+CD4+CD8-CD45RO+ cells were sorted as the memory CD4+ T cells. CMV serostatus came from serum IgG against pp150, pp28, p38, p52. Total CD4+ T cells were enriched by CD4 positive selection. Clones were sequenced by immunoSEQ multiplex PCR, and TCRdb holds only the in-frame ones, with some missing. The repertoire holds tens of thousands of clones, with about 75% as singletons. A few counts support this clone. V lost 0 bases to trimming and J lost 9 bases; unmatched junction nucleotides: 10. The CDR3 is 17 amino acids. Germline CDR1 MGHRA, CDR2 YSYEKL.

The receptor's source is an adult in good health and CMV-seropositive. V is TRBV4-1 and J is TRBJ1-6, with 8 bases lining up with TRBD1. Material for sequencing was memory CD4+ T cells from blood. The CDR3 region has the DNA TGCGCCAGCAGCCAAGATTCTGGACAGGGAACGAGTTCACCCCTCCACTTT. Its translation is CASSQDSGQGTSSPLHF.